The 32 T cell receptor beta chains below were found in one sample sequenced in a study of technical replicates of blood from several donors. Method: immunoSEQ multiplex PCR; TCRdb's copy keeps in-frame clones and lacks some. This table holds nearly 70,000 clones, roughly 92% found once. The sample was T cells isolated from PBMCs. These receptors came from a human donor in good health.

A single count supports this clone. The chain couples TRBV19 to TRBJ2-5; D uncertain. Germline CDR1 LNHDA, CDR2 SQIVND (reference sequence). The CDR3 runs to 15 residues. Between the trimmed V and J ends, which lost 0 bases and 1 base, there was a span of 9 bases. CDR3 DNA: TGTGCCAGTAGTATAGAGGCGGCAGCCCAAGAGACCCAGTACTTC. Amino acids: CASSIEAAAQETQYF.

The chain carries TRBV11-2 and TRBJ2-1; 9 bases fit TRBD1. Germline lookup yields CDR1 SGHAT and CDR2 FQNNGV. J gave up 6 bases and V 4 bases, and 7 bases lay outside the gene matches. This CDR3 region has 15 residues. CDR3 DNA sequence: TGTGCCAGCAGCTCCCGGGACAGGGAATTCAATGAGCAGTTCTTC. It translates to CASSSRDREFNEQFF.

The V and J genes are TRBV15 and TRBJ1-1; no firm D call. CDR3 length: 13 residues. V gave up 5 bases and J gave up 0 bases, with 7 bases separating them. CDR1 and CDR2 from the germline V gene are LNHNV and YYDKDF (reference sequence). The CDR3 DNA sequence: TGTGCCACCAGCGAGGGAATGAACACTGAAGCTTTCTTT. Protein sequence: CATSEGMNTEAFF.

This rearrangement joins TRBV4-1 to TRBJ1-5; the D gene is possibly TRBD1 (5 bases). Looked up from germline, CDR1 is MGHRA and CDR2 is YSYEKL. CDR3 length: 17 amino acids. The ends were cut back, 0 bases at V and 5 bases at J, with 17 bases in the middle. Here the CDR3 DNA reads TGCGCCAGCAGCCAAGATCATAGGGGTGGAACATATCAGCCCCAGCATTTT. It translates to CASSQDHRGGTYQPQHF.

There are a few counts of this clone. This CDR3 reads CATPTGHNYGYTF. The CDR3 nucleotides read TGTGCCACTCCCACGGGACACAACTATGGCTACACCTTC. The chain couples TRBV11-3 to TRBJ1-2; D is perhaps TRBD1 (6 bases). Per the germline V gene, CDR1 is SGHNT and CDR2 is YENEEA. There are 13 residues in the CDR3. V was clipped by 10 bases and J by 2 bases, with 14 bases between them.

The gene calls are TRBV7-3 and TRBJ1-1, with a weak D call TRBD1 (5 bases). The CDR3 length is 13 residues. Trimming took 2 bases from V and 7 from J, leaving 11 bases between them. CDR1 and CDR2 from the germline V gene are SGHTA and FQGTGA. The CDR3 region has the DNA TGTGCCAGCAGCTTACAGGGTATCCTTGAAGCTTTCTTT. Residues: CASSLQGILEAFF.

The V and J genes are TRBV9 and TRBJ2-7; TRBD2 matches 7 bases. With V trimmed by 5 bases and J by 0 bases, 8 bases remained unmatched. This CDR3 is 15 amino acids long. CDR1 SGDLS and CDR2 YYNGEE come from the germline V gene. For the CDR3, the DNA is TGTGCCAGCAGTCTCACCGGGACTAACTCCTACGAGCAGTACTTC. This encodes CASSLTGTNSYEQYF.

V is TRBV19 and J is TRBJ1-1, with unresolved D. With 3 bases removed from V and 11 bases from J, the gap between germline ends came to 13 bases. From germline, CDR1 is LNHDA and CDR2 SQIVND (reference sequence). The CDR3 totals 12 residues. The CDR3 is CASSIPRLKAFF. The CDR3, as DNA: TGTGCCAGTAGTATCCCCAGACTGAAGGCTTTCTTT.

The chain recombines TRBV7-8 with TRBJ2-7; D uncertain. The CDR3 has 12 residues. Trimming took 1 base from V and 3 from J, leaving 4 bases between them. CDR1 is SGHVS and CDR2 is FQNEAQ in the germline V gene. The CDR3 bases are TGTGCCAGCAGCTTAGTCAACTACGAGCAGTACTTC. Its translation: CASSLVNYEQYF.

This chain joins TRBV6-5 and TRBJ2-5; 8 bases map to TRBD1. J lost 2 bases, V lost 6 bases, and 5 bases had no gene match. The CDR3 contains 14 residues. Per the germline V gene, CDR1 is MNHEY and CDR2 is SVGAGI. The CDR3 coding sequence is TGTGCCAGCAGCAAGAACAGGGGGCAAGAGACCCAGTACTTC. Translated, it gives CASSKNRGQETQYF.

This clone showed up just once. This rearrangement joins TRBV14 to TRBJ2-7; possibly TRBD2 for D (5 bases). V lost 4 bases to trimming and J lost 2 bases, with 15 bases between them. Germline V gene sequence: CDR1 SGHDN, CDR2 FVKESK. This CDR3 has 15 amino acids. CDR3 DNA: TGTGCCAGCAGCCCCTACGGACTCAAGACCTACGAGCAGTACTTC. Translating it yields CASSPYGLKTYEQYF.

The rearrangement uses TRBV2 and TRBJ2-7, with 7 bases fitting TRBD1. CDR3 length: 13 amino acids. Germline V gene sequence: CDR1 SNHLY, CDR2 FYNNEI. The V gene end was trimmed by 6 bases and the J gene end by 5 bases; junction bases not matched to a gene: 7. CDR3 DNA sequence: TGTGCCAGCAGAGAGGGGGCGCGGAACGAGCAGTACTTC. Amino acid sequence: CASREGARNEQYF.

The chain links TRBV4-2 to TRBJ2-7, with D possibly matching TRBD1 (5 bases). V lost 1 base and J 4 bases, leaving 17 bases between the germline ends. Germline CDR1 LGHNA, CDR2 YNFKEQ. This CDR3 contains 16 residues. In nucleotides, the CDR3 is TGTGCCAGCAGCCAAGTCGAAGGGGCCTACCTGTACGAGCAGTACTTC. Translated: CASSQVEGAYLYEQYF.

The genes are TRBV15 and TRBJ2-7; D might be TRBD2 (6 bases). Germline CDR1 and CDR2: LNHNV and YYDKDF (reference sequence). CDR3 size: 12 residues. V gave up 0 bases and J gave up 11 bases, with 11 bases separating them. The CDR3 nucleotides are TGTGCCACCAGCAGAGATGGGACTGGAGAGTACTTC. Protein: CATSRDGTGEYF.

The chain uses TRBV27 and TRBJ2-2, with D tentatively TRBD2 (6 bases). The CDR3 contains 15 residues. V lost 1 base and J lost 5, with 11 bases in between. From germline, CDR1 is MNHEY and CDR2 SMNVEV (reference sequence). In nucleotides, the CDR3 is TGTGCCAGCAGTTTATTTAGGGCGGGGACCGGGGAGCTGTTTTTT. Encoded protein: CASSLFRAGTGELFF.

V usage is TRBV28 and J usage is TRBJ2-1; TRBD1 agrees at 7 bases. This CDR3 spans 14 amino acids. The germline gives CDR1 MDHEN, CDR2 SYDVKM. The junction had 5 bases not matched to a gene; V was cut back by 4 bases and J by 5 bases. The CDR3 sequence is CASSSGTANNEQFF. The CDR3 DNA reads as TGTGCCAGCAGTTCCGGGACAGCAAACAATGAGCAGTTCTTC.

The chain joins TRBV4-2 to TRBJ2-7; TRBD1 agrees at 8 bases. In germline, CDR1 is LGHNA, CDR2 YNFKEQ. J was trimmed by 4 bases and V by 5 bases; bases with no gene match: 1. The CDR3 covers 12 residues. This chain's CDR3 is CASSGQGYEQYF. CDR3 bases: TGTGCCAGCAGCGGACAGGGTTACGAGCAGTACTTC.

The genes are TRBV30 and TRBJ2-1, with a possible D match to TRBD2 (7 bases). The CDR3 has 13 residues. V lost 4 bases and J lost 3, with 10 bases in between. Germline V CDR1 and CDR2: GTSNPN, SVGIG (reference sequence). The CDR3 protein is CAWKGGGYNEQFF. The CDR3 coding sequence is TGTGCCTGGAAAGGGGGGGGCTACAATGAGCAGTTCTTC.

This clone was counted a single time. Its ends do not fully match the called genes, so a read error is possible. The rearrangement links TRBV14 to TRBJ1-2; D not resolved. Germline V CDR1 and CDR2: SGHDN, FVKESK. The length of the CDR3 is 12 residues. The CDR3 DNA follows: TGTGCCAGCAGCGAAGATGGATTCGGGTACACCTTC. This gives the protein CASSEDGFGYTF. Variable domain in full (rest from reference TRBV14 and TRBJ1-2): EAGVTQFPSHSVIEKGQTVTLRCDPISGHDNLYWYRRVMGKEIKFLLHFVKESKQDESGMPNNRFLAERTGGTYSTLKVQPAELEDSGVYFCASSEDGFGYTFGSGTRLTVV.

V gene TRBV7-9 combines with J gene TRBJ2-3; 10 bases are shared with TRBD2. Germline lookup yields CDR1 SEHNR and CDR2 FQNEAQ (reference sequence). V trimming: 5 bases; J trimming: 1 base; junction bases outside the gene matches: 3. This CDR3 spans 15 amino acids. This CDR3 is CASSRGTSGTDTQYF. CDR3 nucleotides: TGTGCCAGCAGCCGCGGGACTAGCGGCACAGATACGCAGTATTTT.

J is TRBJ2-7 and V is TRBV27, with 9 bases lining up with TRBD1. V shed 8 bases and J 6 bases; nucleotides not matched to a gene: 2. There are 11 residues in the CDR3. Germline V gene lookup returns CDR1 MNHEY and CDR2 SMNVEV (reference sequence). The CDR3: CASGTGIEQYF. DNA of the CDR3: TGTGCCAGCGGGACAGGGATCGAGCAGTACTTC.

This clone has more than one count but fewer than ten. This chain connects TRBV5-1 to TRBJ2-7; 9 nucleotides align to TRBD2. Looked up from germline, CDR1 is SGHRS and CDR2 is YFSETQ. The CDR3 covers 14 residues. Unmatched junction bases numbered 8, after V lost 3 bases and J lost 7 bases. Here the CDR3 DNA reads TGCGCCAGCAGCTCCAGGACTAGCGAGGAGGAGCAGTACTTC. Residues: CASSSRTSEEEQYF.

This sequence joins TRBV19 and TRBJ2-7; 9 bases agree with TRBD1. The CDR3 is made up of 15 amino acids. The junction had 9 bases not matched to a gene; V was cut back by 6 bases and J by 3 bases. Germline V CDR1 and CDR2: LNHDA, SQIVND (reference sequence). CDR3 DNA sequence: TGTGCCAGTAGCCCCAATCCGGGACAGGGCTACGAGCAGTACTTC. Translation: CASSPNPGQGYEQYF.

The chain is built from TRBV11-2 and TRBJ2-3; 7 positions agree with TRBD2. This CDR3 comprises 16 residues. J was trimmed by 2 bases and V by 0 bases; bases with no gene match: 5. CDR1 and CDR2 (germline): SGHAT, FQNNGV. Here the CDR3 DNA reads TGTGCCAGCAGCTTAGAACTAGCGTCTGTCACAGATACGCAGTATTTT. It yields the protein CASSLELASVTDTQYF.

V usage is TRBV7-9 and J usage is TRBJ2-2, with 11 bases identical to TRBD1. Trimming cost V 4 bases and J 3 bases; bases outside gene matches: 1. The CDR3 is 15 residues long. Germline V CDR1 and CDR2: SEHNR, FQNEAQ (reference sequence). The CDR3, as DNA: TGTGCCAGCAGCTGGGGACAGGGGGACACCGGGGAGCTGTTTTTT. It is translated as CASSWGQGDTGELFF.

The rearrangement joins TRBV5-5 to TRBJ2-7, with D perhaps TRBD1 (5 bases). The CDR3 is made up of 14 amino acids. With 4 bases removed from V and 2 bases from J, the gap between germline ends came to 13 bases. CDR1 SGHKS and CDR2 YYEKEE come from the germline V gene (reference sequence). The CDR3: CASSPGWGAYEQYF. In DNA form, the CDR3 reads TGTGCCAGCAGCCCAGGATGGGGCGCCTACGAGCAGTACTTC.

The chain couples TRBV27 to TRBJ2-7, with TRBD2 identical over 7 bases. This CDR3 comprises 15 residues. V shed 8 bases, J shed 0 bases, and the junction held 10 bases outside the gene matches. CDR1 MNHEY and CDR2 SMNVEV come from the germline V gene (reference sequence). This CDR3 reads CASASWEGSSYEQYF. The CDR3 DNA follows: TGTGCCAGCGCAAGTTGGGAGGGCAGCTCCTACGAGCAGTACTTC.

The V gene is TRBV30, the J gene TRBJ1-4, with D possibly being TRBD1 (5 bases). The germline V gene encodes CDR1 GTSNPN and CDR2 SVGIG (reference sequence). This CDR3 region has 11 residues. CDR3 region: CGGGIGEKLFF. The CDR3 coding sequence is TGTGGCGGGGGAATCGGTGAAAAACTGTTTTTT.

The CDR3 loop is CASGDRGQYEQYF. The CDR3 DNA sequence: TGTGCCAGTGGGGACAGGGGGCAATACGAGCAGTACTTC. This sequence joins TRBV19 and TRBJ2-7, with 12 nucleotides matching TRBD1. The CDR3 loop spans 13 amino acids. In germline, CDR1 is LNHDA, CDR2 SQIVND (reference sequence). V trimming: 8 bases; J trimming: 4 bases; junction bases outside the gene matches: 3.

The chain employs TRBV28 and TRBJ1-2; maybe TRBD1 (6 bases). This CDR3 contains 13 residues. Deletions cut 6 bases from V and 2 bases from J, with 10 bases between. The germline CDR1 and CDR2 sequences are MDHEN and SYDVKM. The CDR3 DNA reads as TGTGCCAGCAGACAGGGAGTAAACTATGGCTACACCTTC. Translating it yields CASRQGVNYGYTF.

The rearrangement links TRBV30 to TRBJ1-3, with a weak D call TRBD1 (6 bases). This CDR3 is built from 11 residues. Germline V lookup: CDR1 GTSNPN, CDR2 SVGIG (reference sequence). Trimming took 2 bases from V and 14 from J, leaving 13 bases between them. The CDR3 reads CAWSRGGLLYF. CDR3 nucleotides: TGTGCCTGGAGTCGTGGGGGCTTACTATATTTT.

The gene calls are TRBV29-1 and TRBJ2-5; TRBD1 matches 9 bases. This CDR3 has 15 amino acids. The germline CDR1 and CDR2 sequences are SQVTM and ANQGSEA. V was pared by 0 bases and J by 5 bases, with 7 bases of the junction left unmatched. The DNA of the CDR3 is TGCAGCGTTGAAGACACGGGACAGGGTATGGAGACCCAGTACTTC. Translated: CSVEDTGQGMETQYF.